This record looks at one T cell receptor (beta chain) sequence and its context. Its antigen specificity is not known. Qualities for individual bases were not recorded, and no much larger clone is one base off. The sample originates from a study of blood T cell repertoires in COVID-19 (TCRdb year 2020). With respect to the entire study: The collaborator samples originated in the United States, Italy and Spain and spanned the acute and convalescent phases of COVID-19. The material from the prospective study consisted of cDNA or gDNA derived from T cells, B-cell-depleted T cells, or PBMCs. Deeply sampled blood TCRbeta repertoires from subjects exposed to, actively infected with, or recovered from COVID-19 were included in the dataset. The repertoires were made available in a free public database intended to serve as a resource for research on the immune response to SARS-CoV-2. The samples were drawn from the first 160 participants of the ongoing ImmuneRACE study and from 950 to 1,500 subjects provided by 6 global collaborators. Sample metadata almost always included a de-identified subject ID, COVID-19 status, age in years and sex. Where available, HLA class I and class II types were obtained from metadata supplied by the sample provider rather than from assay-based typing. Points the paper makes about the study in general: The amount of clinical and demographic metadata varied by source and participant and was provided uncurated.

Collaborating institutions collected whole blood in K2EDTA tubes following their own protocols. For TCRbeta analysis, collaborators shipped samples in one of three forms: frozen whole blood, isolated PBMCs, or DNA extracted from either of those sample types. From cysteine to phenylalanine, the CDR3 is 13 amino acids long. This entry keeps only the CDR3 DNA: 39 bases, framed from base 1. V and J are truncated by 2 bases and 6 bases respectively, leaving an intervening sequence of 8 bases. Per the germline V gene, ENHRY is the CDR1 and SYGVKD is the CDR2. TCRbeta CDR3 regions were amplified from genomic DNA by means of the immunoSEQ Assay, a bias-controlled multiplex PCR. The study's own analysis went as follows. Within the assay, amplification of reference gene primers was used to estimate how many nucleated cells each sample contained. Sequence reads were collapsed and filtered to measure the absolute abundance of every unique TCRbeta CDR3 rearrangement. For each sample, productive Simpson clonality was calculated as the square root of Simpson's diversity index over productive rearrangements. In TCRdb, the immuneACCESS table is reduced to in-frame sequences with V and J assigned. These tables do not hold every clone; where another copy was compared, an unresolved V gene accounts for under half, and the others remain unexplained. Clone size and the V and J calls come from that table; the DNA yielded D and trimming. The sample table shows approximately 240,000 clones, and approximately 86% are seen once. The top ten hold 6% to 7% of the sample.

This chain is built from TRBV10-3 and TRBJ2-1; a weak D assignment points to TRBD1 (5 bases agree). Specimen: peripheral blood. This clonotype was sampled from a woman aged 55-69 years with active or convalescent COVID-19. CDR3 loop: CAISEGALNEQFF. The sequenced DNA is TGTGCCATCAGTGAGGGGGCCCTCAATGAGCAGTTCTTC.